The 6 T cell receptor beta chains listed next were all sequenced from one sample in a study of blood T cell repertoires in COVID-19. Sequenced by immunoSEQ multiplex PCR; TCRdb stores in-frame clones only, minus some. The table has around 190,000 clones, roughly nine tenths seen once. The sample comprised peripheral blood. Receptors were obtained from a young man who had recovered from COVID-19.

The rearrangement uses TRBV4-2 and TRBJ1-4, with D hard to call. This CDR3 is 14 amino acids long. The V gene lost 1 base and the J gene lost 5 bases, with 8 bases spanning the gap. The germline V gene encodes CDR1 LGHNA and CDR2 YNFKEQ. Here the CDR3 reads CASSQGTENEKLFF. CDR3 sequence (DNA): TGTGCCAGCAGCCAAGGAACTGAAAATGAAAAACTGTTTTTT.

The J gene is TRBJ1-4, the V gene TRBV7-3; D is ambiguous. The CDR3 spans 14 residues. The germline V and J ends were trimmed by 0 bases and 8 bases, with 10 bases remaining between them. The germline CDR1 and CDR2 sequences are SGHTA and FQGTGA. CDR3: CASSLTGPGEKLFF. CDR3 nucleotides: TGTGCCAGCAGCTTAACAGGCCCCGGGGAAAAACTGTTTTTT. Variable domain in full (rest from reference TRBV7-3 and TRBJ1-4): GAGVSQTPSNKVTEKGKYVELRCDPISGHTALYWYRQSLGQGPEFLIYFQGTGAADDSGLPNDRFFAVRPEGSVSTLKIQRTERGDSAVYLCASSLTGPGEKLFFGSGTQLSVL.

This clone has a handful of counts. DNA of the CDR3: TGCAGTGCTAGTGAGCCCATGAACCGAGGGTCGCAGTATTTT. This sequence encodes CSASEPMNRGSQYF. The rearrangement links TRBV20-1 to TRBJ2-3, with D perhaps matching TRBD2 (5 bases). Between the trimmed V and J ends, which lost 3 bases and 10 bases, there was a span of 20 bases. This CDR3 comprises 14 residues. The V gene's germline CDR1 is DFQATT and CDR2 SNEGSKA (reference sequence).

V is TRBV5-6 and J is TRBJ2-5; the D is unclear. Germline CDR1 SGHDT, CDR2 YYEEEE. V was pared by 0 bases and J by 4 bases, with 10 bases between. This CDR3 is built from 14 residues. Here the CDR3 reads CASSLVIVTETQYF. Here the CDR3 DNA reads TGTGCCAGCAGCTTGGTGATAGTTACAGAGACCCAGTACTTC.

The V gene is TRBV14, the J gene TRBJ1-1; D ambiguous. The ends were cut back, 0 bases at V and 5 bases at J, with 13 bases in the middle. The CDR3 has 15 residues. In germline, CDR1 is SGHDN, CDR2 FVKESK. This CDR3 reads CASSQEPGRTTEAFF. As DNA, the CDR3 is TGTGCCAGCAGCCAAGAGCCGGGAAGAACAACTGAAGCTTTCTTT.

This clone was seen once. The chain joins TRBV5-4 to TRBJ2-7, with D maybe TRBD2 (5 bases). Trimming cost V 2 bases and J 0 bases, with 12 bases left between them. Germline values: CDR1 SGHNT, CDR2 YYREEE (reference sequence). The length of the CDR3 is 15 residues. The CDR3 spells CASSFMSGSSYEQYF. CDR3 in DNA: TGTGCCAGCAGCTTTATGAGCGGAAGCTCCTACGAGCAGTACTTC.